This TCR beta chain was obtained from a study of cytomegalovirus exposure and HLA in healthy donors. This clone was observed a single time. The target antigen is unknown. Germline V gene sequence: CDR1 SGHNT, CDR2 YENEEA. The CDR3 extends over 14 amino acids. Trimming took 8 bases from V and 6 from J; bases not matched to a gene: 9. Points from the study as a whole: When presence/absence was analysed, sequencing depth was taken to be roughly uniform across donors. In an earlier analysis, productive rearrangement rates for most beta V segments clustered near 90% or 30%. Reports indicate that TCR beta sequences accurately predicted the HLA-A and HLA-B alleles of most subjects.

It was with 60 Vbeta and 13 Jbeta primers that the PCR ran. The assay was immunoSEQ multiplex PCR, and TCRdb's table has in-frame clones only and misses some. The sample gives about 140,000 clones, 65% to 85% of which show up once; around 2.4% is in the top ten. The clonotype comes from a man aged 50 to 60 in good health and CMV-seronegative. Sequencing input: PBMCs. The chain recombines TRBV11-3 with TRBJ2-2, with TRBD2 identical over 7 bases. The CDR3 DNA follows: TGTGCCAGCGGGCGGGGGTCACCCTCCGGGGAGCTGTTTTTT. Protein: CASGRGSPSGELFF. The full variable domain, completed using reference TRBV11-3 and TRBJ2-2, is EAGVVQSPRYKIIEKKQPVAFWCNPISGHNTLYWYLQNLGQGPELLIRYENEEAVDDSQLPKDRFSAERLKGVDSTLKIQPAELGDSAVYLCASGRGSPSGELFFGEGSRLTVL.